These T cell receptor beta chains were read from a single sample in a study of T-cell reconstitution after alpha-beta-depleted transplantation in children. Each CDR3 protein gets one entry after TCRdb re-called the PCR reads with MiXCR. This sample has 700,000 to 950,000 distinct CDR3 sequences; approximately 15% occur once, and the top ten carry approximately 5%. Sequenced material: PBMCs, mostly from graft donor cells, taken 360 days after TCRalphabeta/CD19-depleted stem cell transplant. Source of these receptors: a male patient aged 5 to 17 who had a stem cell transplant for acute lymphoblastic leukemia, so the T cells may come from the graft donor. The CDR3 runs from the conserved cysteine through the conserved F or W. Each record gives: J gene, V gene, D gene, clone size, CDR3 protein, CDR3 DNA. A D gene is named only where the DNA matches it firmly. Clone sizes are given selectively: once, few, many, or a class where the clone is expanded.

J gene: TRBJ1-4
V gene: TRBV12-3/TRBV12-4
D gene: .
clone size: .
CDR3 protein: CASSNHRVSREKLFF
CDR3 DNA: TGTGCCAGCAGTAACCACAGGGTCTCCCGTGAAAAACTGTTTTTT

J gene: TRBJ1-2
V gene: TRBV29-1
D gene: TRBD1
clone size: .
CDR3 protein: CSVEGGTGVDGYTF
CDR3 DNA: TGCAGCGTTGAAGGCGGGACAGGTGTAGACGGCTACACCTTC

J gene: TRBJ2-1
V gene: TRBV10-3
D gene: .
clone size: few
CDR3 protein: CAISESILGGDGNEQFF
CDR3 DNA: TGTGCCATCAGTGAGTCGATTCTCGGGGGAGACGGCAATGAGCAGTTCTTC

J gene: TRBJ2-7
V gene: TRBV20-1
D gene: .
clone size: few
CDR3 protein: CSAMTSGYYEQYF
CDR3 DNA: TGCAGTGCCATGACTAGTGGGTACTACGAGCAGTACTTC

J gene: TRBJ2-1
V gene: TRBV24-1
D gene: TRBD2
clone size: .
CDR3 protein: CATSDLGWTSGGIGANNEQFF
CDR3 DNA: TGTGCCACCAGTGATTTGGGGTGGACTAGCGGGGGGATAGGAGCTAACAATGAGCAGTTCTTC

J gene: TRBJ1-1
V gene: TRBV27
D gene: .
clone size: .
CDR3 protein: CASSLSRARGDHTEAFF
CDR3 DNA: TGTGCCAGCAGTTTATCAAGGGCCCGGGGGGACCACACTGAAGCTTTCTTT

J gene: TRBJ2-2
V gene: TRBV5-1
D gene: TRBD1
clone size: few
CDR3 protein: CASSDGQGANTGELFF
CDR3 DNA: TGCGCCAGCAGCGACGGACAGGGGGCAAACACCGGGGAGCTGTTTTTT

J gene: TRBJ1-2
V gene: TRBV4-1
D gene: .
clone size: few
CDR3 protein: CASSPRGPNYGYTF
CDR3 DNA: TGCGCCAGCAGCCCCCGGGGCCCTAACTATGGCTACACCTTC

J gene: TRBJ2-2
V gene: TRBV11-1
D gene: TRBD2
clone size: few
CDR3 protein: CASSLGLSSGERSTGELFF
CDR3 DNA: TGTGCCAGCAGCTTAGGACTCTCTAGCGGGGAACGGAGCACCGGGGAGCTGTTTTTT

J gene: TRBJ2-7
V gene: TRBV6-5
D gene: TRBD2
clone size: few
CDR3 protein: CASSYGLAGEHYEQYF
CDR3 DNA: TGTGCCAGCAGTTACGGGCTAGCGGGGGAACATTACGAGCAGTACTTC

J gene: TRBJ2-7
V gene: TRBV13
D gene: .
clone size: .
CDR3 protein: CASSLGSFGGQIAKYEQYF
CDR3 DNA: TGTGCCAGCAGCTTAGGTTCTTTTGGGGGGCAAATAGCGAAATACGAGCAGTACTTC

J gene: TRBJ2-3
V gene: TRBV5-1
D gene: TRBD2
clone size: few
CDR3 protein: CASSLGLTSGTFTDTQYF
CDR3 DNA: TGCGCCAGCAGCTTGGGTCTCACTAGCGGTACCTTCACAGATACGCAGTATTTT

J gene: TRBJ2-7
V gene: TRBV7-6
D gene: TRBD2
clone size: few
CDR3 protein: CASSPLGTRERESEQYF
CDR3 DNA: TGTGCCAGCAGCCCCTTGGGCACGCGGGAGCGGGAGAGCGAGCAGTACTTC

J gene: TRBJ2-1
V gene: TRBV2
D gene: .
clone size: few
CDR3 protein: CASYRTGRSYNEQFF
CDR3 DNA: TGTGCCAGCTACCGCACAGGACGCTCCTACAATGAGCAGTTCTTC

J gene: TRBJ2-3
V gene: TRBV5-1
D gene: .
clone size: .
CDR3 protein: CASSLGIQTSTDTQYF
CDR3 DNA: TGCGCCAGCAGCTTGGGTATACAGACTAGCACAGATACGCAGTATTTT

J gene: TRBJ2-1
V gene: TRBV27
D gene: .
clone size: few
CDR3 protein: CASSSQDRADPNNEQFF
CDR3 DNA: TGTGCCAGCAGTTCCCAAGACCGGGCCGACCCCAACAATGAGCAGTTCTTC

J gene: TRBJ1-4
V gene: TRBV14
D gene: .
clone size: .
CDR3 protein: CASSQGDTALGKLFF
CDR3 DNA: TGTGCCAGCAGCCAAGGGGACACGGCCTTGGGAAAACTGTTTTTT

J gene: TRBJ2-2
V gene: TRBV7-3
D gene: TRBD2
clone size: .
CDR3 protein: CASSVSGSPGELFF
CDR3 DNA: TGTGCCAGCAGCGTTAGCGGGAGCCCCGGGGAGCTGTTTTTT

J gene: TRBJ2-1
V gene: TRBV5-1
D gene: TRBD2
clone size: .
CDR3 protein: CASSLFSLAGGLHEQFF
CDR3 DNA: TGCGCCAGCAGCTTGTTCAGCTTAGCGGGAGGGCTCCATGAGCAGTTCTTC

J gene: TRBJ1-3
V gene: TRBV4-1
D gene: TRBD1
clone size: .
CDR3 protein: CASSRDRLSGNTIYF
CDR3 DNA: TGCGCCAGCAGCCGGGACAGACTCTCTGGAAACACCATATATTTT

J gene: TRBJ2-7
V gene: TRBV12-3/TRBV12-4
D gene: .
clone size: many
CDR3 protein: CASSLEPVSEQYF
CDR3 DNA: TGTGCCAGCAGTTTAGAACCAGTAAGCGAGCAGTACTTC

J gene: TRBJ1-1
V gene: TRBV25-1
D gene: .
clone size: few
CDR3 protein: CASSVGALGEAFF
CDR3 DNA: TGTGCCAGCAGTGTGGGGGCCCTGGGTGAAGCTTTCTTT

J gene: TRBJ2-1
V gene: TRBV7-6
D gene: TRBD2
clone size: many
CDR3 protein: CASSQGGLAANEQFF
CDR3 DNA: TGTGCCAGCAGCCAAGGGGGACTAGCGGCCAATGAGCAGTTCTTC

J gene: TRBJ1-2
V gene: TRBV29-1
D gene: .
clone size: few
CDR3 protein: CSVARDDGYTF
CDR3 DNA: TGCAGCGTTGCCAGGGACGATGGCTACACCTTC

J gene: TRBJ2-7
V gene: TRBV29-1
D gene: .
clone size: .
CDR3 protein: CSVESPKSYEQYF
CDR3 DNA: TGCAGCGTTGAATCGCCCAAGTCCTACGAGCAGTACTTC

J gene: TRBJ2-2
V gene: TRBV2
D gene: TRBD1
clone size: .
CDR3 protein: CASSRTGANTGELFF
CDR3 DNA: TGTGCCAGCAGCCGGACAGGGGCGAACACCGGGGAGCTGTTTTTT

J gene: TRBJ2-3
V gene: TRBV7-6
D gene: .
clone size: few
CDR3 protein: CASSPRQGGTDTQYF
CDR3 DNA: TGTGCCAGCAGCCCTCGACAGGGAGGGACAGATACGCAGTATTTT

J gene: TRBJ2-7
V gene: TRBV2
D gene: TRBD2
clone size: few
CDR3 protein: CASRANSGGGGEQYF
CDR3 DNA: TGTGCCAGCAGGGCCAATAGCGGCGGGGGTGGGGAGCAGTACTTC

J gene: TRBJ2-5
V gene: TRBV28
D gene: .
clone size: few
CDR3 protein: CASRQGGHYQETQYF
CDR3 DNA: TGTGCCAGCAGGCAGGGGGGGCATTACCAAGAGACCCAGTACTTC

J gene: TRBJ2-3
V gene: TRBV7-3
D gene: TRBD2
clone size: .
CDR3 protein: CASRLAGVSTDTQYF
CDR3 DNA: TGTGCCAGCAGATTAGCGGGGGTTAGCACAGATACGCAGTATTTT

J gene: TRBJ2-7
V gene: TRBV4-1
D gene: .
clone size: many
CDR3 protein: CASSQARVNEQYF
CDR3 DNA: TGCGCCAGCAGCCAGGCCAGGGTCAACGAGCAGTACTTC

J gene: TRBJ2-5
V gene: TRBV7-9
D gene: TRBD1
clone size: many
CDR3 protein: CASSGTVGVQETQYF
CDR3 DNA: TGTGCCAGCTCCGGGACAGTGGGGGTCCAAGAGACCCAGTACTTC

J gene: TRBJ2-3
V gene: TRBV29-1
D gene: .
clone size: .
CDR3 protein: CSVVPATLALTDTQYF
CDR3 DNA: TGCAGCGTTGTCCCGGCTACGTTGGCCCTCACAGATACGCAGTATTTT

J gene: TRBJ2-5
V gene: TRBV15
D gene: .
clone size: few
CDR3 protein: CATSREAMYQETQYF
CDR3 DNA: TGTGCCACCAGCAGAGAGGCGATGTACCAAGAGACCCAGTACTTC

J gene: TRBJ2-5
V gene: TRBV18
D gene: .
clone size: few
CDR3 protein: CASSPWRGLSETQYF
CDR3 DNA: TGTGCCAGCTCACCATGGAGAGGGCTTTCAGAGACCCAGTACTTC

J gene: TRBJ2-2
V gene: TRBV4-1
D gene: .
clone size: .
CDR3 protein: CASSQQRAGLNTGELFF
CDR3 DNA: TGCGCCAGCAGCCAACAAAGGGCGGGGTTGAACACCGGGGAGCTGTTTTTT

J gene: TRBJ2-1
V gene: TRBV12-3/TRBV12-4
D gene: .
clone size: .
CDR3 protein: CASRPNPGNEQFF
CDR3 DNA: TGTGCCAGCAGGCCTAACCCTGGCAATGAGCAGTTCTTC

J gene: TRBJ2-1
V gene: TRBV4-1
D gene: .
clone size: .
CDR3 protein: CASSQDLGGSYNEQFF
CDR3 DNA: TGCGCCAGCAGCCAAGATCTCGGGGGCTCCTACAATGAGCAGTTCTTC

J gene: TRBJ2-5
V gene: TRBV9
D gene: .
clone size: .
CDR3 protein: CASSVGSGQTQYF
CDR3 DNA: TGTGCCAGCAGCGTAGGATCTGGTCAGACCCAGTACTTC

J gene: TRBJ1-4
V gene: TRBV10-3
D gene: TRBD1
clone size: many
CDR3 protein: CATGGREKLFF
CDR3 DNA: TGTGCCACAGGGGGGCGTGAAAAACTGTTTTTT

J gene: TRBJ1-3
V gene: TRBV5-1
D gene: .
clone size: .
CDR3 protein: CASSLQAYPGNTIYF
CDR3 DNA: TGCGCCAGCAGCCTACAGGCCTACCCTGGAAACACCATATATTTT

J gene: TRBJ2-5
V gene: TRBV9
D gene: .
clone size: .
CDR3 protein: CASSPEVGVRETQYF
CDR3 DNA: TGTGCCAGCAGCCCAGAGGTGGGGGTCAGGGAGACCCAGTACTTC

J gene: TRBJ2-7
V gene: TRBV29-1
D gene: TRBD2
clone size: few
CDR3 protein: CSASGELSYEQYF
CDR3 DNA: TGCAGCGCCAGCGGGGAGCTTTCCTACGAGCAGTACTTC

J gene: TRBJ2-1
V gene: TRBV20-1
D gene: TRBD2
clone size: many
CDR3 protein: CSAKLAGGRYEQFF
CDR3 DNA: TGCAGTGCTAAACTAGCGGGAGGACGCTATGAGCAGTTCTTC

J gene: TRBJ2-2
V gene: TRBV12-3/TRBV12-4
D gene: .
clone size: many
CDR3 protein: CASSLTGMTGELFF
CDR3 DNA: TGTGCCAGCAGTTTAACAGGGATGACCGGGGAGCTGTTTTTT

J gene: TRBJ1-2
V gene: TRBV5-1
D gene: .
clone size: .
CDR3 protein: CASSLDLWDYGYTF
CDR3 DNA: TGCGCCAGCAGCTTGGACCTCTGGGACTATGGCTACACCTTC

J gene: TRBJ1-4
V gene: TRBV10-3
D gene: TRBD1
clone size: few
CDR3 protein: CAISAGTGGGEKLFF
CDR3 DNA: TGTGCCATCAGTGCTGGGACAGGGGGCGGTGAAAAACTGTTTTTT

J gene: TRBJ2-2
V gene: TRBV7-9
D gene: .
clone size: .
CDR3 protein: CASSLSPTGELFF
CDR3 DNA: TGTGCCAGCAGCTTAAGTCCCACCGGGGAGCTGTTTTTT

J gene: TRBJ1-1
V gene: TRBV28
D gene: .
clone size: .
CDR3 protein: CASSRSRQALSLTEAFF
CDR3 DNA: TGTGCCAGCAGTCGATCTAGACAGGCTCTTTCCCTTACTGAAGCTTTCTTT

J gene: TRBJ2-1
V gene: TRBV10-2
D gene: .
clone size: .
CDR3 protein: CASLPDWSRQYNEQFF
CDR3 DNA: TGCGCCAGCCTTCCTGACTGGTCCCGTCAATACAATGAGCAGTTCTTC

J gene: TRBJ2-1
V gene: TRBV9
D gene: .
clone size: few
CDR3 protein: CASSTNYNEQFF
CDR3 DNA: TGTGCCAGCAGCACTAATTACAATGAGCAGTTCTTC

J gene: TRBJ2-3
V gene: TRBV18
D gene: .
clone size: .
CDR3 protein: CASSPPAGYTDTQYF
CDR3 DNA: TGTGCCAGCTCACCACCAGCAGGATACACAGATACGCAGTATTTT

J gene: TRBJ1-6
V gene: TRBV15
D gene: .
clone size: few
CDR3 protein: CATSRDVALNSPLHF
CDR3 DNA: TGTGCCACCAGCAGAGATGTAGCCCTCAATTCACCCCTCCACTTT

J gene: TRBJ2-2
V gene: TRBV7-2
D gene: .
clone size: .
CDR3 protein: CASSLWGLAGNTGELFF
CDR3 DNA: TGTGCCAGCAGCTTATGGGGGCTAGCCGGGAACACCGGGGAGCTGTTTTTT